This paragraph covers one T cell receptor (beta chain) sequence. CDR3 length: 14 amino acids. V was trimmed by 7 bases and J by 3 bases, leaving 15 bases between them. Germline loops: CDR1 SNHLY, CDR2 FYNNEI. TCRdb re-derived calls from the 5' RACE reads in MiXCR, one entry per CDR3 protein. The data hold more than 65,000 distinct CDR3 sequences, with 10% to 15% observed a single time. This sample was included in a study of T cells after yellow fever vaccination. Whole-study findings and limits: Repertoires obtained by FACS sorting could include abundant clonotypes that entered as contaminants from the bulk population.

Specimen: CD8+ T cells not binding an NS4B(214-222) dextramer, sorted from PBMCs, collected less than 25 days after the first yellow fever vaccination. The sequence came from a man aged 18 to 29 who received the YFV17D yellow fever vaccine. The rearrangement uses TRBV2 and TRBJ1-2, with a possible D match to TRBD1 (5 bases). CDR3 sequence reads: CASIYEQVDYGYTF. DNA of the CDR3: TGTGCCAGCATCTATGAACAGGTTGACTATGGCTACACCTTC.